This T cell receptor beta chain emerged from a study of cytomegalovirus exposure and HLA in healthy donors. The wider study: Of the donors genotyped, 398 in all, over 80% fell in the Caucasian-associated ancestry cluster.

The study sampled nominally healthy donors, though unrecorded immune exposures were likely. General study findings and limits: Earlier analysis found most TCR beta V segments productive about 87% or about 30% of the time. Many donors shared some public TCRs, even though most TCR sequences were rare.

Worth noting for this clone: The target antigen is unknown.

Researchers ran the PCR with 60 Vbeta and 13 Jbeta primers. TCRdb's table, derived via immunoSEQ multiplex PCR, lists solely in-frame clones and lacks some. Of some 120,000 clones listed, roughly 80% are singletons. This receptor was identified in a man aged 18 to 35 in good health and CMV-seropositive. The sample comprised PBMCs.

The CDR3 is CASRRDSSYNEQFF. In DNA form, the CDR3 reads TGTGCCAGCAGGAGGGACTCTTCCTACAATGAGCAGTTCTTC. This chain uses TRBV6-1 with TRBJ2-1; D is possibly TRBD2 (6 bases). Trimming removed 6 bases at V and 1 base at J, with 10 bases between. The CDR3 has 14 amino acids. The germline CDR1 and CDR2 sequences are MNHNS and SASEGT.